One T cell receptor (beta chain) is described in this entry. This sample is drawn from a study of blood T cell repertoires in COVID-19. Across the study: T cells, B-cell-depleted T cells, or PBMCs supplied cDNA or gDNA.

Original methodology: Amplifying reference gene primers gave estimates of nucleated cell counts. Clones were sequenced by immunoSEQ multiplex PCR, and TCRdb holds only the in-frame ones, with some missing. Clone size and the V and J calls come from that table; the DNA yielded D and trimming. The sample records 25,000 to 30,000 clones, approximately 89% being singletons. CDR3 length equals 13 residues. Trimming cost V 4 bases and J 3 bases; bases outside gene matches: 6. Germline assignment: CDR1 SQVTM and CDR2 ANQGSEA. V is TRBV29-1 and J is TRBJ2-7; 7 bases are a match to TRBD1. This clonotype was sampled from a human donor with acute or convalescent COVID-19. The donor label of this sample is uncertain. Input material: peripheral blood. The CDR3 here is CSVGWDSIYEQYF. The CDR3 DNA sequence: TGCAGCGTTGGCTGGGACAGTATCTACGAGCAGTACTTC.